This TCR beta chain was recorded in a study of blood T cell repertoires in COVID-19. About the study: T cells, B-cell-depleted T cells, or PBMCs provided the cDNA or gDNA that served as material.

Original processing notes: Cell counts per sample came from amplifying reference gene primers. Sequenced by immunoSEQ multiplex PCR; TCRdb stores in-frame clones only, minus some. V, J and clone size are taken as reported in that table, and D and trimming were inferred from the DNA itself. The sample includes 300,000 to 450,000 clones, 88% seen only once; the top ten take 0.9% to 1.5%. Germline values: CDR1 SNHLY, CDR2 FYNNEI. V was trimmed by 1 base and J by 5 bases, leaving 15 bases between them. The CDR3 runs to 16 residues. What was sequenced was PBMCs or T cells enriched from blood (not recorded which). The receptor comes from a woman between 18 and 30 years old who had recovered from COVID-19. The chain recombines TRBV2 with TRBJ2-1; D may be TRBD1 (6 bases). CDR3 coding DNA: TGTGCCAGCAGTGAAGGGGGGCCAGGGGCTAACAATGAGCAGTTCTTC. Its translation: CASSEGGPGANNEQFF.